This passage covers 5 T cell receptor beta chains from one sample sequenced in a study of Ad26.COV2.S vaccination and SARS-CoV-2 variants. Assay: immunoSEQ multiplex PCR; the TCRdb copy retains only in-frame clones and omits some. Of approximately 150,000 clones listed, 86% are singletons. The source was peripheral blood, collected after recovery from COVID-19. Source of these receptors: a human donor who had recovered from COVID-19.

This clone was counted a few times. The chain employs TRBV4-3 and TRBJ2-1; D may be TRBD2 (6 bases). The germline V and J ends were trimmed by 2 bases and 7 bases, with 12 bases remaining between them. The CDR3 has 14 amino acids. CDR1 and CDR2 (germline): LGHNA, YSLEER. The CDR3 sequence is CASSQSLGGNEQFF. For the CDR3, the DNA is TGCGCCAGCAGCCAAAGTCTGGGGGGTAATGAGCAGTTCTTC.

This clone was observed once. The CDR3 sequence: CASSQRPPGQGFYEQYF. The CDR3, as DNA: TGCGCCAGCAGCCAACGTCCCCCGGGACAGGGCTTCTACGAGCAGTACTTC. The chain links TRBV4-1 to TRBJ2-7, with 9 positions matching TRBD1. CDR1 is MGHRA, CDR2 YSYEKL, per germline. This CDR3 comprises 17 residues. Trimming cost V 2 bases and J 3 bases; bases outside gene matches: 11.

The chain combines TRBV15 with TRBJ2-1; 7 bases map to TRBD1. Germline CDR1 reads LNHNV; CDR2 reads YYDKDF (reference sequence). V trimming: 3 bases; J trimming: 6 bases; junction bases outside the gene matches: 8. The length of the CDR3 is 15 residues. The CDR3 sequence: CATSSDRVRANEQFF. The CDR3 coding sequence is TGTGCCACCAGCAGTGACAGGGTCCGAGCCAATGAGCAGTTCTTC.

The chain has TRBV7-2 and TRBJ2-1, with TRBD1 matching over 9 bases. The CDR3 has 14 residues. V lost 8 bases, J lost 5 bases, and 7 bases stayed unmatched. In germline, CDR1 is SGHTA, CDR2 FQGNSA. In DNA form, the CDR3 reads TGTGCCAGCCGCCCGGGACAGGGTAACAATGAGCAGTTCTTC. This sequence encodes CASRPGQGNNEQFF.

The chain links TRBV27 to TRBJ1-1; D remains ambiguous. The CDR3 loop spans 15 amino acids. Trimming shortened V by 5 bases and J by 3 bases, and 16 bases separated the two germline ends. Germline CDR1 reads MNHEY; CDR2 reads SMNVEV (reference sequence). CDR3 residues: CASSPVLYSYTEAFF. In nucleotides, the CDR3 is TGTGCCAGCAGTCCGGTCCTATACAGTTACACTGAAGCTTTCTTT.